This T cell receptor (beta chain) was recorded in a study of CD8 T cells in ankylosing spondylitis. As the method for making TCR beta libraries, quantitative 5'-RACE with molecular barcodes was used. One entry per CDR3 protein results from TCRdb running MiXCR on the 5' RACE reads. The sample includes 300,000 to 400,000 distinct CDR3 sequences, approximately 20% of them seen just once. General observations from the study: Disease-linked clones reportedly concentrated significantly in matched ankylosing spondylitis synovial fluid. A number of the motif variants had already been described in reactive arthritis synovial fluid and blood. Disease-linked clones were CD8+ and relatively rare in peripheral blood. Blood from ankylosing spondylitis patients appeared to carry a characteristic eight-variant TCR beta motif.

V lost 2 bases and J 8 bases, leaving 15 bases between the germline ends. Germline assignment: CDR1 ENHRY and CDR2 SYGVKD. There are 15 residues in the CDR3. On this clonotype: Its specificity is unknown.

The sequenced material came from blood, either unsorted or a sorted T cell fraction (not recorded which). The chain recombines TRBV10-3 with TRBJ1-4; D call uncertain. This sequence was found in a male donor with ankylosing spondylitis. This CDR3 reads CAISENPGENEKLFF. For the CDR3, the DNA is TGTGCCATCAGTGAGAACCCCGGGGAAAACGAAAAACTGTTTTTT.